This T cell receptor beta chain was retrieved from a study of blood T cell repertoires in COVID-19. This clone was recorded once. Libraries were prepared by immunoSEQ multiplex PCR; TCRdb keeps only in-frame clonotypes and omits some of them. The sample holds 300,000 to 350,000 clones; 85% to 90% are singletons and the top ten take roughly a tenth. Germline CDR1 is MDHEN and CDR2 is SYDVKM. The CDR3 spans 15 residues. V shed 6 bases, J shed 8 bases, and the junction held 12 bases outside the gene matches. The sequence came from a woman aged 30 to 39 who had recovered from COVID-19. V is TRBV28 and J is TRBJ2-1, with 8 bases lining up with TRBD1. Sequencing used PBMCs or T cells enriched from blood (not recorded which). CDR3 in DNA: TGTGCCAGCAGAATCCGGGACAGGAGGACCGATGAGCAGTTCTTC. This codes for CASRIRDRRTDEQFF. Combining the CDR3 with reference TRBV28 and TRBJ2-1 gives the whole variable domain DVKVTQSSRYLVKRTGEKVFLECVQDMDHENMFWYRQDPGLGLRLIYFSYDVKMKEKGDIPEGYSVSREKKERFSLILESASTNQTSMYLCASRIRDRRTDEQFFGPGTRLTVL.